This T cell receptor beta chain was identified during a study of early T cells in non-severe SARS-CoV-2 infection. This CDR3 has 17 amino acids. Per germline, CDR1 SEHNR and CDR2 FQNEAQ (reference sequence). V shed 0 bases and J 0 bases; nucleotides not matched to a gene: 5. This clonotype was picked up many times. TCRdb independently ran MiXCR on the 5' RACE reads; one entry per CDR3 protein. The table has just under 90,000 distinct CDR3 sequences, around an eighth seen once. The chain combines TRBV7-9 with TRBJ2-1, with 7 bases identical to TRBD2. This sequence was found in an adult who was a healthcare worker with PCR-confirmed SARS-CoV-2 infection or an uninfected control (not recorded which). The sequenced material came from whole blood. The CDR3 DNA is TGTGCCAGCAGCTTAGCCGGGACTATCAGCTCCTACAATGAGCAGTTCTTC. It codes for CASSLAGTISSYNEQFF.